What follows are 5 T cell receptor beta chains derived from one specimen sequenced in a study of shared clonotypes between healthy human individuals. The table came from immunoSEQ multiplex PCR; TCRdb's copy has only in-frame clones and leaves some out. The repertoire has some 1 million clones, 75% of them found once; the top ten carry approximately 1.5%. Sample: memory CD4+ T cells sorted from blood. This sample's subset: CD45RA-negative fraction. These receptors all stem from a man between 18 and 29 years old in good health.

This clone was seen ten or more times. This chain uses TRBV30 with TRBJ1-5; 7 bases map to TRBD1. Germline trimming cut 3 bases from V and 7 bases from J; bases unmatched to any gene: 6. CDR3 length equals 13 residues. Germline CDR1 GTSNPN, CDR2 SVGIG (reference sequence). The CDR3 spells CAWRTGIGQPQHF. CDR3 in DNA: TGTGCCTGGAGGACAGGGATCGGGCAGCCCCAGCATTTT.

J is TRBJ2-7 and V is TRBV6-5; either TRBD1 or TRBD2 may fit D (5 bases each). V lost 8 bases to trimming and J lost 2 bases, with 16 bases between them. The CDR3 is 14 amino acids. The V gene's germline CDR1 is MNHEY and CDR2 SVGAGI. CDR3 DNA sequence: TGTGCCAGCTCTCGGGGCGCAATAACCTACGAGCAGTACTTC. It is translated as CASSRGAITYEQYF.

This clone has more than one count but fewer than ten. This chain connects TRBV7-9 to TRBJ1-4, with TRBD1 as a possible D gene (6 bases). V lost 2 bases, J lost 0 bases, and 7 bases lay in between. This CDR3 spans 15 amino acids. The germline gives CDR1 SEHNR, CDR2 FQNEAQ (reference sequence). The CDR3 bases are TGTGCCAGCAGCTTACGGACAGCAACTAATGAAAAACTGTTTTTT. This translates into CASSLRTATNEKLFF. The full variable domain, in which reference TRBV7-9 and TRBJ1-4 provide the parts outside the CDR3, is DTGVSQNPRHKITKRGQNVTFRCDPISEHNRLYWYRQTLGQGPEFLTYFQNEAQLEKSRLLSDRFSAERPKGSFSTLEIQRTEQGDSAMYLCASSLRTATNEKLFFGSGTQLSVL.

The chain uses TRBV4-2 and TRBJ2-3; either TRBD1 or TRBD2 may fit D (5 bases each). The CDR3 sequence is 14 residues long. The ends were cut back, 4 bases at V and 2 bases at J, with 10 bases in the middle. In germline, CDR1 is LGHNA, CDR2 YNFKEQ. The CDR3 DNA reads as TGTGCCAGCAGCCGGGGGACGGACACAGATACGCAGTATTTT. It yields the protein CASSRGTDTDTQYF.

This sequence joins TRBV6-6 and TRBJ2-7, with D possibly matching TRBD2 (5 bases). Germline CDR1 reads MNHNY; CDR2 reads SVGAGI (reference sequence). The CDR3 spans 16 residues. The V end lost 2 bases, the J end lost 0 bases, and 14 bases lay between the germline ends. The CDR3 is CASSYDPTRGSYEQYF. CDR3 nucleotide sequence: TGTGCCAGCAGTTACGACCCCACTCGGGGCTCCTACGAGCAGTACTTC.